These 11 T cell receptor beta chains came from one sample sequenced in a study of post-analysis software for immune sequencing data. Unique-molecular-identifier-tagged TCR beta cDNA libraries were used. A single record per CDR3 protein comes from TCRdb applying MiXCR to the PCR reads. The data hold hundreds of thousands of distinct CDR3 sequences, with under 55% observed a single time. The study's findings and limits: Among roughly five TRBV segments more frequent in patients than controls were TRBV5-6, TRBV5-1 and TRBV20-1.

These receptors have no known antigen. Sample: blood. These TCRs come from a girl aged 5 to 17 with multiple sclerosis.

V is TRBV20-1 and J is TRBJ2-1, with 10 nucleotides matching TRBD2. The CDR3 length is 15 residues. V trimming: 4 bases; J trimming: 4 bases; junction bases outside the gene matches: 7. The germline gives CDR1 DFQATT, CDR2 SNEGSKA (reference sequence). The CDR3, as DNA: TGCAGTGCTATGGCTAGCGGGAGAGCTTACAATGAGCAGTTCTTC. Protein sequence: CSAMASGRAYNEQFF.

V is TRBV12-3 or TRBV12-4 and J is TRBJ1-2; TRBD1 might be the D (5 bases). The CDR3 runs to 14 residues. Trimming left V 4 bases short and J 4 bases short, with 13 bases between. The CDR3 loop is CASSWSGRGYGYTF. The CDR3 DNA sequence: TGTGCCAGCAGTTGGTCAGGGCGAGGCTATGGCTACACCTTC.

The CDR3, as DNA: TGCAGCGTTGGGGCACCAAACACTGAAGCTTTCTTT. It codes for CSVGAPNTEAFF. The rearrangement uses TRBV29-1 and TRBJ1-1; D gene ambiguous. The germline V gene has CDR1 SQVTM and CDR2 ANQGSEA. CDR3 length: 12 residues. V lost 4 bases to trimming and J lost 2 bases, with 8 bases between them.

This clonotype was counted a few times. The chain carries TRBV9 and TRBJ1-2; TRBD1 matches at 11 bases. CDR1 is SGDLS, CDR2 YYNGEE, per germline. This CDR3 is built from 14 residues. The V and J ends lost 4 bases and 6 bases, in that order; junction bases with no gene match: 5. CDR3 protein: CASSPRTGGNGYTF. CDR3 coding DNA: TGTGCCAGCAGCCCGCGGACAGGGGGCAATGGCTACACCTTC.

The chain employs TRBV12-3 or TRBV12-4 and TRBJ2-5; 11 nucleotides line up with TRBD1. The CDR3 runs to 14 residues. With 4 bases clipped from V and 5 bases from J, the junction kept 3 bases outside the gene matches. The CDR3 coding sequence is TGTGCCAGCAGTTGGACAGGGGGCGATGAGACCCAGTACTTC. This encodes CASSWTGGDETQYF.

The chain uses TRBV20-1 and TRBJ2-1; 7 nucleotides align to TRBD2. This CDR3 has 15 residues. In germline, CDR1 is DFQATT, CDR2 SNEGSKA (reference sequence). V lost 0 bases to trimming and J lost 2 bases; unmatched junction nucleotides: 4. Here the CDR3 reads CSARDLLAAYNEQFF. CDR3 bases: TGCAGTGCTAGAGACCTTCTAGCGGCCTACAATGAGCAGTTCTTC.

The J gene is TRBJ2-5, the V gene TRBV7-3, with unresolved D. Germline V lookup: CDR1 SGHTA, CDR2 FQGTGA. The CDR3 is 13 residues long. Trimming shortened V by 4 bases and J by 0 bases, and 6 bases separated the two germline ends. The CDR3 spells CASSWQYQETQYF. As DNA, the CDR3 is TGTGCCAGCAGCTGGCAGTACCAAGAGACCCAGTACTTC.

The V call is TRBV20-1, the J call TRBJ2-1; 15 bases map to TRBD2. Germline V gene sequence: CDR1 DFQATT, CDR2 SNEGSKA (reference sequence). The CDR3 extends over 15 amino acids. The V gene end was trimmed by 5 bases and the J gene end by 7 bases; junction bases not matched to a gene: 6. The CDR3 loop is CSAGTSGRNTNEQFF. DNA for the CDR3: TGCAGTGCTGGGACTAGCGGGAGGAACACAAATGAGCAGTTCTTC.

The chain employs TRBV7-9 and TRBJ2-7, with TRBD1 identical over 10 bases. CDR3 size: 14 residues. CDR1 is SEHNR and CDR2 is FQNEAQ in the germline V gene (reference sequence). V was pared by 5 bases and J by 4 bases, with 5 bases of the junction left unmatched. The CDR3 nucleotides read TGTGCCAGCAGCCCAAAGGACAGGGGGTACGAGCAGTACTTC. Amino acid sequence: CASSPKDRGYEQYF.

The rearrangement joins TRBV12-3 or TRBV12-4 to TRBJ2-3; 9 positions match TRBD1. The CDR3 is made up of 15 amino acids. Unmatched junction bases numbered 0, after V lost 1 base and J lost 1 base. The CDR3 DNA is TGTGCCAGCAGTTTAGGGACAGGGGGCACAGATACGCAGTATTTT. Its protein product is CASSLGTGGTDTQYF.

This clonotype turned up a few times. The chain employs TRBV20-1 and TRBJ2-7, with a weak D call TRBD2 (6 bases). Germline V gene data show CDR1 as DFQATT and CDR2 as SNEGSKA (reference sequence). The CDR3 covers 13 residues. V dropped 4 bases and J dropped 3 bases, with 13 bases sitting between them. The CDR3 is CSAIRREFYEQYF. The CDR3 DNA follows: TGCAGTGCTATCCGGAGGGAATTCTACGAGCAGTACTTC.